This TCR beta chain was documented in a study of blood T cell repertoires in COVID-19. Study background: T cells, B-cell-depleted T cells, or PBMCs provided the cDNA or gDNA that served as material.

The authors' processing: Scientists estimated how many nucleated cells there were by amplifying reference gene primers. Here immunoSEQ multiplex PCR was the method, and the copy in TCRdb shows in-frame clones only, minus some. From that table come the V and J calls and clone size; the DNA was used to work out D and trimming. The sample lists fewer than 250,000 clones; roughly nine tenths were seen once. In this sample, this clone turned up once. The CDR3 contains 16 residues. Germline V gene data show CDR1 as SGHNT and CDR2 as YYREEE (reference sequence). J lost 0 bases, V lost 1 base, and 3 bases had no gene match.

The receptor comes from a man aged 70-80 years with acute or convalescent COVID-19. The rearrangement links TRBV5-4 to TRBJ2-5, with TRBD2 identical over 10 bases. Source material: peripheral blood. In nucleotides, the CDR3 is TGTGCCAGCAGCTTGAAAGCGGGAGGGTACCAAGAGACCCAGTACTTC. This codes for CASSLKAGGYQETQYF. The full variable domain, completed using reference TRBV5-4 and TRBJ2-5, is ETGVTQSPTHLIKTRGQQVTLRCSSQSGHNTVSWYQQALGQGPQFIFQYYREEENGRGNFPPRFSGLQFPNYSSELNVNALELDDSALYLCASSLKAGGYQETQYFGPGTRLLVL.